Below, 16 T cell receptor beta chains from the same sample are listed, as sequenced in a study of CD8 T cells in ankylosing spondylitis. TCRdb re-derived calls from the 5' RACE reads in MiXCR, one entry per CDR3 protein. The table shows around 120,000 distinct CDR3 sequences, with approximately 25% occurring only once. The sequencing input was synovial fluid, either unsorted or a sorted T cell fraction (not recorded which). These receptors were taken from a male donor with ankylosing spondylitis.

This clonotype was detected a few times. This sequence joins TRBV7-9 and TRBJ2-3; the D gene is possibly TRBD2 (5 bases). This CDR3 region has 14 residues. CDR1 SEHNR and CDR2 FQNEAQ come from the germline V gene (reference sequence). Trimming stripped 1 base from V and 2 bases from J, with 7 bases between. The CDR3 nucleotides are TGTGCCAGCAGCTTAGGGGGAGCCACAGATACGCAGTATTTT. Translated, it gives CASSLGGATDTQYF. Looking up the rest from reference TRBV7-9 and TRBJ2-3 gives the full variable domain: DTGVSQNPRHKITKRGQNVTFRCDPISEHNRLYWYRQTLGQGPEFLTYFQNEAQLEKSRLLSDRFSAERPKGSFSTLEIQRTEQGDSAMYLCASSLGGATDTQYFGPGTRLTVL.

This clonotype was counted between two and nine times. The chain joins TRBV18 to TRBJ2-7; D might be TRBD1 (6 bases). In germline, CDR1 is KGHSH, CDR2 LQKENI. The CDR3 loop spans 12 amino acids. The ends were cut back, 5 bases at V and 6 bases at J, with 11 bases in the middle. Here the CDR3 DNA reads TGTGCCAGCTCATTTAGCAGGGGCGAGCAGTACGTC. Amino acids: CASSFSRGEQYV.

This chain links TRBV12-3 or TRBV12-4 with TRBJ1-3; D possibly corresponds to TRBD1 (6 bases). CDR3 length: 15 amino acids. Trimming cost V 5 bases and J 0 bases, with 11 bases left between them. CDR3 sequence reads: CASSLGQFSGNTIYF. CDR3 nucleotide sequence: TGTGCCAGCAGTCTCGGACAGTTCTCTGGAAACACCATATATTTT.

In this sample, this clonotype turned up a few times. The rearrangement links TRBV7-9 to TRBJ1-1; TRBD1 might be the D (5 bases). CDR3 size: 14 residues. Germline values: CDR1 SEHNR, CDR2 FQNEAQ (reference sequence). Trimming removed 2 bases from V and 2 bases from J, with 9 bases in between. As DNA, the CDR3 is TGTGCCAGCAGCTTATGGGGGGGTAACACTGAAGCTTTCTTT. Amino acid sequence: CASSLWGGNTEAFF.

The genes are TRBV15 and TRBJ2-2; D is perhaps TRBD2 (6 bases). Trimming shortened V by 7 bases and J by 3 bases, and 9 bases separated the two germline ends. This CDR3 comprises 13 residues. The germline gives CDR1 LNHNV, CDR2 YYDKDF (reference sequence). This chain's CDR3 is CATMEGHTGELFF. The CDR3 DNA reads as TGTGCCACCATGGAGGGGCACACCGGGGAGCTGTTTTTT.

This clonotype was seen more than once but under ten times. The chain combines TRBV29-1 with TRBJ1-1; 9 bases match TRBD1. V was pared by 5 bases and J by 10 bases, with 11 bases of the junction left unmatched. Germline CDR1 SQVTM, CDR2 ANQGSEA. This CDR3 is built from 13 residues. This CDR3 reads CSVNLDRGFLAFF. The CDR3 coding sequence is TGCAGCGTTAACCTCGACAGGGGGTTCCTAGCTTTCTTT.

CDR3 in DNA: TGCAGTGCTAGAAGACAGGGAGGGAGCACTGAAGCTTTCTTT. Translating gives CSARRQGGSTEAFF. The chain employs TRBV20-1 and TRBJ1-1; 7 bases are shared with TRBD1. The CDR3 length is 14 residues. Trimming took 2 bases from V and 4 from J; bases not matched to a gene: 7. Germline V gene data show CDR1 as DFQATT and CDR2 as SNEGSKA (reference sequence).

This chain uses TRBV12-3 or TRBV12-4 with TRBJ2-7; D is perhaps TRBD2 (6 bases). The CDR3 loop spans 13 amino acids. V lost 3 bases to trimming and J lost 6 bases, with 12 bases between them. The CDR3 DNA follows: TGTGCCAGCAGTTTTGGGGAGGCGGCCGAGCAGTACGTC. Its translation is CASSFGEAAEQYV.

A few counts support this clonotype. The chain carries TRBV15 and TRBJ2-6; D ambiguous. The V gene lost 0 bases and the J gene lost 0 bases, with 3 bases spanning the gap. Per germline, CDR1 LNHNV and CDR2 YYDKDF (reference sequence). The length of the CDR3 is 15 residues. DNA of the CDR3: TGTGCCACCAGCAGAGAGGGCTCTGGGGCCAACGTCCTGACTTTC. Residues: CATSREGSGANVLTF.

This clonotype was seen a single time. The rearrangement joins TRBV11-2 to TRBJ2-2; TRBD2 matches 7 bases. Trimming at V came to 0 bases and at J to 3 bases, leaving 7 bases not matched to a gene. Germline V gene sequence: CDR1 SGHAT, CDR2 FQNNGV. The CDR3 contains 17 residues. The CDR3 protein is CASSLEFASGHTGELFF. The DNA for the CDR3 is TGTGCCAGCAGCTTAGAATTCGCTAGCGGACACACCGGGGAGCTGTTTTTT.

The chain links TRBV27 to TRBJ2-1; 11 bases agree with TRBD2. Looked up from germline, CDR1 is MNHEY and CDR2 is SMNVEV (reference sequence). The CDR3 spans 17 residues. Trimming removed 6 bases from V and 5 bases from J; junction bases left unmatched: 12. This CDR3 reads CASRPGYGTSGDNEQFF. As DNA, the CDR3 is TGTGCCAGCAGGCCAGGTTACGGGACTAGCGGCGACAATGAGCAGTTCTTC.

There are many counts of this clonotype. This CDR3 reads CASSPLRGSYNEQFF. CDR3 coding DNA: TGTGCCAGCAGCCCGTTGAGGGGATCCTACAATGAGCAGTTCTTC. This chain connects TRBV7-2 to TRBJ2-1; D might be TRBD1 or TRBD2, each matching 5 bases. Trimming pared 5 bases from V and 1 base from J, leaving 12 bases between. Germline values: CDR1 SGHTA, CDR2 FQGNSA. CDR3 length equals 15 residues.

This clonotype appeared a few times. CDR3 nucleotides: TGTGCCAGCATGAACGGAGGGACCCAGTACTTC. Its protein is CASMNGGTQYF. The chain couples TRBV12-3 or TRBV12-4 to TRBJ2-5; a possible D gene is TRBD2 (5 bases). The CDR3 extends over 11 amino acids. The ends were cut back, 7 bases at V and 7 bases at J, with 10 bases in the middle.

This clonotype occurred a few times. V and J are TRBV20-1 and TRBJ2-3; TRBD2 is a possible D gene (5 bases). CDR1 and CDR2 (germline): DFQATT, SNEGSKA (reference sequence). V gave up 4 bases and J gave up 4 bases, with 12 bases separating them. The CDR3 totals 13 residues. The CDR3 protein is CSAKRDLADTQYF. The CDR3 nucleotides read TGCAGTGCTAAACGGGATTTGGCAGATACGCAGTATTTT.

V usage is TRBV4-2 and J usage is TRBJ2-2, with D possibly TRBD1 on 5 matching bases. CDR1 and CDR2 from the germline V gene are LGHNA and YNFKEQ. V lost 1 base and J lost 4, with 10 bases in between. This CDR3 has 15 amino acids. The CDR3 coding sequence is TGTGCCAGCAGCCAAGTAGGGGCGGCCACCGGGGAGCTGTTTTTT. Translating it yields CASSQVGAATGELFF.

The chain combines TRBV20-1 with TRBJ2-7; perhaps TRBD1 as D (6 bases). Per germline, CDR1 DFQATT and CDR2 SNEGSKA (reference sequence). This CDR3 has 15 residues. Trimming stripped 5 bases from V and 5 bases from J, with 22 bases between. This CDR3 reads CSAAIRGGVNNEQYF. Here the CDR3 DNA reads TGCAGTGCTGCAATCCGAGGGGGAGTTAATAACGAGCAGTACTTC.